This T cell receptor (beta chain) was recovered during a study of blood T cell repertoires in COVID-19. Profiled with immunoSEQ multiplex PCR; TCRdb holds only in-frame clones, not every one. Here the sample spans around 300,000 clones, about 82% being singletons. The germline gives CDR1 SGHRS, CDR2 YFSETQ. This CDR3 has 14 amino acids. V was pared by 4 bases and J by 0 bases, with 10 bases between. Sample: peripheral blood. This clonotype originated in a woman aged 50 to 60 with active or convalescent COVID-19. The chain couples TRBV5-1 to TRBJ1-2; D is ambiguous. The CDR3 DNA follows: TGCGCCAGCAGCGGAGGCAGCTCTAACTATGGCTACACCTTC. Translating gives CASSGGSSNYGYTF.